This T cell receptor (beta chain) stems from a study of PD-1 blockade in mismatch repair-deficient tumors listed by TCRdb under 2017. At the level of the whole study: The trial enrolled some 82 consecutive patients with approximately twelve mismatch repair-deficient cancer types between 2013 and late 2016, all previously treated and progressing. Tumor-associated T cell clones in the peripheral blood of patients responding to PD-1 blockade were tracked using deep sequencing of TCR CDR3 regions. Overall results and qualifications from the work: Clones residing in the tumor, which were often undetectable in blood before treatment, expanded quickly after pembrolizumab and then contracted, generally before radiologic responses.

Libraries were made using the immunoSEQ multiplex PCR assay. TCRdb carries this immuneACCESS record with in-frame sequences only. Its versions omit some clonotypes, under half of them owing to an unresolved V gene in the studies checked, with the rest unexplained. This sample gives 120,000 or so clones in total; 85% to 90% of them show up just once. 10% to 15% of the sample goes to the ten largest clones. Mismatch repair deficiency in every enrolled patient was established by polymerase chain reaction or immunohistochemistry. TCR sequencing was carried out for three patients who responded to pembrolizumab therapy. Pembrolizumab PD-1 blockade was prospectively tested in advanced mismatch repair-deficient cancers, regardless of tissue of origin, in the phase II trial. Peripheral blood T cell samples were gathered serially, both before PD-1 blockade started and at multiple time points afterward. The timing of each blood sample was reported as weeks after the first dose of pembrolizumab.

About this clone: Its antigen is currently not known. Nothing much larger sits one base from this clone, and base qualities are not available.

The sequenced sample was peripheral blood, obtained approximately 69 weeks after starting pembrolizumab. This clonotype was obtained from an adult with mismatch repair-deficient cancer.

DNA sequence: TGTGCCAGCAGCCAGGCGGACAGGGGGCCCTATGGCTACACCTTC. This gives the protein CASSQADRGPYGYTF. Recombination linked TRBV14 to TRBJ1-2, with TRBD1 identical over 11 junction bases. From the cysteine through the phenylalanine, the CDR3 covers 15 amino acids. Only the CDR3 part of the read is kept: 45 bases, read in frame from the first base. CDR1 and CDR2 are drawn from the germline V gene: SGHDN, FVKESK. V ends up 3 bases short and J 4 bases short, with an unmatched junction base count of 4.